The 21 T cell receptor beta chains given below trace back to one sample, sequenced in a study of Ad26.COV2.S vaccination and SARS-CoV-2 variants. The assay was immunoSEQ multiplex PCR, and TCRdb's table has in-frame clones only and misses some. This sample has hundreds of thousands of clones, with about 85% found just once. Treatment indicated: approximately 18 received Ad26.COV2.S at low or high dose, single or two shots; 5 received placebo; per-sample allocation not given. Specimens were obtained on day 63 following the first vaccine or placebo injection. Specimen: peripheral blood, collected in a trial of Ad26.COV2.S vaccine versus placebo. The receptors derive from a person between 18 and 65 years old who received the Ad26.COV2.S COVID-19 vaccine or a placebo.

This clone was detected a few times. The chain is built from TRBV6-2 or TRBV6-3 and TRBJ2-1; TRBD1 is a possible D gene (6 bases). CDR1 is MNHEY and CDR2 is SVGEGT in the germline V gene. The ends were cut back, 5 bases at V and 8 bases at J, with 22 bases in the middle. CDR3 length: 16 amino acids. The CDR3 here is CASSLSFRDRFYEQFF. The CDR3 DNA follows: TGTGCCAGCAGTCTCTCCTTCCGAGACAGGTTTTATGAGCAGTTCTTC.

This clone was recorded once. This chain uses TRBV15 with TRBJ2-7; 7 nucleotides line up with TRBD1. The CDR3 extends over 16 amino acids. Unmatched junction bases numbered 6, after V lost 1 base and J lost 0 bases. CDR1 and CDR2 from the germline V gene are LNHNV and YYDKDF (reference sequence). CDR3 amino acids: CATSRGRTGNSYEQYF. Here the CDR3 DNA reads TGTGCCACCAGCAGAGGAAGGACAGGCAACTCCTACGAGCAGTACTTC.

The V call is TRBV6-8, the J call TRBJ2-7; D possibly uses TRBD1 or TRBD2 (7 bases each). Germline V gives CDR1 MNHGY, CDR2 SAAAGT. V gave up 3 bases and J gave up 6 bases, with 18 bases separating them. The CDR3 sequence is 15 residues long. The CDR3 sequence is CASSYGRGLCPEQYF. CDR3 DNA sequence: TGTGCCAGCAGTTATGGGAGGGGGCTTTGCCCCGAGCAGTACTTC.

The CDR3 nucleotides are TGTGCCAGCAGCACCCGTACTAGCGACCAAGAGACCCAGTACTTC. Protein product: CASSTRTSDQETQYF. The chain couples TRBV7-7 to TRBJ2-5; the match to TRBD2 covers 7 bases. Germline V lookup: CDR1 SSHAT, CDR2 FNYEAQ (reference sequence). Trimming at V came to 5 bases and at J to 0 bases, leaving 6 bases not matched to a gene. CDR3 length equals 15 residues. Combining the CDR3 with reference TRBV7-7 and TRBJ2-5 gives the whole variable domain GAGVSQSPRYKVTKRGQDVTLRCDPISSHATLYWYQQALGQGPEFLTYFNYEAQPDKSGLPSDRFSAERPEGSISTLTIQRTEQRDSAMYRCASSTRTSDQETQYFGPGTRLLVL.

This clone was seen a few times. The V call is TRBV7-2, the J call TRBJ1-2; TRBD1 is a possible D gene (5 bases). Trimming left V 0 bases short and J 8 bases short, with 16 bases between. The CDR3 consists of 15 residues. CDR1 is SGHTA, CDR2 FQGNSA, per germline. The CDR3 coding sequence is TGTGCCAGCAGCTTAGCACGATTGGGGGTTGGCGGCTACACCTTC. Residues: CASSLARLGVGGYTF.

The J gene is TRBJ1-5, the V gene TRBV30, with D perhaps TRBD1 (5 bases). The CDR3 has 15 amino acids. Germline V gene data show CDR1 as GTSNPN and CDR2 as SVGIG (reference sequence). V was pared by 2 bases and J by 0 bases, with 11 bases between. CDR3 region: CAWSQGRHSNQPQHF. The DNA for the CDR3 is TGTGCCTGGAGTCAGGGCAGACATAGCAATCAGCCCCAGCATTTT.

This clone was picked up a small number of times. This chain uses TRBV4-1 with TRBJ2-7; 12 bases are a match to TRBD1. This CDR3 spans 16 amino acids. The V gene end was trimmed by 2 bases and the J gene end by 7 bases; junction bases not matched to a gene: 9. CDR1 is MGHRA, CDR2 YSYEKL, per germline. CDR3 DNA sequence: TGCGCCAGCAGCCAAATCCCGGGACAGGGGGCTTGGGAGCAGTACTTC. Encoded protein: CASSQIPGQGAWEQYF.

V is TRBV11-3 and J is TRBJ2-5; TRBD1 or TRBD2 may be the D gene (5 bases each). CDR3 size: 16 residues. V lost 6 bases and J lost 5, with 22 bases in between. In germline, CDR1 is SGHNT, CDR2 YENEEA. CDR3 sequence (DNA): TGTGCCAGCAGTCCAAGCCAGGGCCAAGGGACGGAGACCCAGTACTTC. It specifies CASSPSQGQGTETQYF.

The rearrangement links TRBV28 to TRBJ2-7; 8 positions agree with TRBD1. CDR3 length: 13 residues. J gave up 6 bases and V 8 bases, and 9 bases lay outside the gene matches. Germline CDR1 is MDHEN and CDR2 is SYDVKM. This CDR3 reads CASSPGQEPEQYF. In DNA form, the CDR3 reads TGTGCCAGCTCGCCGGGACAGGAGCCCGAGCAGTACTTC.

This sequence joins TRBV4-1 and TRBJ2-5; 8 bases agree with TRBD2. The V gene's germline CDR1 is MGHRA and CDR2 YSYEKL. J lost 2 bases, V lost 3 bases, and 8 bases had no gene match. This CDR3 has 16 amino acids. The DNA of the CDR3 is TGCGCCAGCAGCCAGCCGGGCGGGAGGAAGCAAGAGACCCAGTACTTC. Translating it yields CASSQPGGRKQETQYF.

The chain recombines TRBV11-2 with TRBJ1-1, with 8 positions matching TRBD1. V was clipped by 1 base and J by 5 bases; unmatched bases: 6. The CDR3 sequence is 15 residues long. Germline assignment: CDR1 SGHAT and CDR2 FQNNGV. This chain's CDR3 is CASSLAGQGGTEAFF. DNA for the CDR3: TGTGCCAGCAGCTTAGCCGGACAGGGAGGAACTGAAGCTTTCTTT.

This chain connects TRBV4-3 to TRBJ2-2; TRBD1 might be the D (5 bases). The V end was cut by 8 bases, the J end by 6 bases, with 16 bases between. The CDR3 has 14 amino acids. CDR1 is LGHNA and CDR2 is YSLEER in the germline V gene. The CDR3: CASSYRHGAGELFF. CDR3 bases: TGCGCCAGCTCTTACAGGCATGGTGCCGGGGAGCTGTTTTTT.

The V call is TRBV12-3 or TRBV12-4, the J call TRBJ1-2; D possibly corresponds to TRBD1 (5 bases). V lost 2 bases to trimming and J lost 7 bases, with 8 bases between them. This CDR3 has 12 amino acids. In DNA, the CDR3 is TGTGCCAGCAGTTTAATTGGGGGTGGCTACACCTTC. It codes for CASSLIGGGYTF.

The chain joins TRBV30 to TRBJ1-2; no definite D call. CDR1 and CDR2 (germline): GTSNPN, SVGIG (reference sequence). The V end was cut by 0 bases, the J end by 5 bases, with 7 bases between. This CDR3 comprises 12 residues. CDR3 DNA sequence: TGTGCCTGGAGTGTAGCTCGTTATGGCTACACCTTC. It is translated as CAWSVARYGYTF.

The chain joins TRBV9 to TRBJ1-3; 8 positions match TRBD1. This CDR3 is 16 amino acids long. J was trimmed by 4 bases and V by 2 bases; bases with no gene match: 8. Germline lookup yields CDR1 SGDLS and CDR2 YYNGEE. CDR3 nucleotides: TGTGCCAGCAGCGTCCATTTGACAGGGGCGGGAAACACCATATATTTT. Translation gives CASSVHLTGAGNTIYF.

This chain links TRBV19 with TRBJ2-5; D unresolved. The CDR3 covers 12 residues. With 7 bases removed from V and 7 bases from J, the gap between germline ends came to 13 bases. CDR1 is LNHDA, CDR2 SQIVND, per germline (reference sequence). CDR3 in DNA: TGTGCCAGTATTAGCCCTAAAGGGACCCAGTACTTC. Translating gives CASISPKGTQYF.

The chain couples TRBV5-4 to TRBJ1-1; a weak D match, TRBD1 (6 bases). Trimming removed 6 bases from V and 2 bases from J, with 14 bases in between. CDR1 is SGHNT and CDR2 is YYREEE in the germline V gene (reference sequence). The CDR3 runs to 14 residues. CDR3 sequence: CASTPMGANTEAFF. The CDR3 nucleotides read TGTGCCAGCACCCCGATGGGGGCTAACACTGAAGCTTTCTTT.

The gene calls are TRBV27 and TRBJ1-1; D is possibly TRBD1 (5 bases). Trimming cost V 6 bases and J 4 bases, with 18 bases left between them. The germline V gene has CDR1 MNHEY and CDR2 SMNVEV (reference sequence). The CDR3 has 15 residues. CDR3: CASSPFPGRVTEAFF. CDR3 sequence (DNA): TGTGCCAGCAGCCCGTTTCCAGGGCGGGTCACTGAAGCTTTCTTT.

This chain connects TRBV12-3 or TRBV12-4 to TRBJ2-7; D is perhaps TRBD1 (6 bases). V lost 1 base to trimming and J lost 7 bases, with 8 bases between them. This CDR3 region has 12 residues. The CDR3 region has the DNA TGTGCCAGCAGTTTAGAGGGGGTTGAGCAGTACTTC. Its protein product is CASSLEGVEQYF.

The chain has TRBV14 and TRBJ2-1; D possibly uses TRBD1 or TRBD2 (5 bases each). The V end was cut by 0 bases, the J end by 12 bases, with 15 bases between. CDR1 is SGHDN and CDR2 is FVKESK in the germline V gene. The CDR3 has 14 residues. CDR3: CASSQEGTPMRQFF. CDR3 sequence (DNA): TGTGCCAGCAGCCAAGAGGGGACCCCCATGCGGCAGTTCTTC.

This clone was seen once. The chain is built from TRBV6-5 and TRBJ2-7; D may match TRBD1 or TRBD2 (5 bases each). Trimming stripped 2 bases from V and 0 bases from J, with 11 bases between. Looked up from germline, CDR1 is MNHEY and CDR2 is SVGAGI. CDR3 length: 15 amino acids. The CDR3 protein is CASSYGGRSSYEQYF. DNA for the CDR3: TGTGCCAGCAGTTACGGGGGTCGGAGCTCCTACGAGCAGTACTTC.